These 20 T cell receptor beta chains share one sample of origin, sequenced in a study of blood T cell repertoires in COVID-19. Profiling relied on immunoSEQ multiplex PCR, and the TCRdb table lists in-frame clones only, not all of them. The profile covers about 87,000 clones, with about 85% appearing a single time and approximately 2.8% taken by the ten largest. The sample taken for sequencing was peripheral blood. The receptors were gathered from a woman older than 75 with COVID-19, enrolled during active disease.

CDR3 region: CATLDRVSYGYTF. CDR3 nucleotide sequence: TGTGCCACCCTGGACAGGGTGAGCTATGGCTACACCTTC. The V call is TRBV19, the J call TRBJ1-2; the match to TRBD1 covers 8 bases. The CDR3 totals 13 residues. In germline, CDR1 is LNHDA, CDR2 SQIVND (reference sequence). Trimming removed 10 bases from V and 4 bases from J; junction bases left unmatched: 8.

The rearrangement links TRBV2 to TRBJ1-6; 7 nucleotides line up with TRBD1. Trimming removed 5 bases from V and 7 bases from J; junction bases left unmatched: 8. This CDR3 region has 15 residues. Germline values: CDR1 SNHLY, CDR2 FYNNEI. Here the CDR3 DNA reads TGTGCCAGCAGTCAGGACAGGCTTGGGAATTCACCCCTCCACTTT. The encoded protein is CASSQDRLGNSPLHF.

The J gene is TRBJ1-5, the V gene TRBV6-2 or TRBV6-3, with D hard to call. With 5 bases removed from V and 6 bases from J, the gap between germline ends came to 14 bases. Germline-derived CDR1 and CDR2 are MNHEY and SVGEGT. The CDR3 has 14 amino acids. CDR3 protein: CASSRAGVGQPQHF. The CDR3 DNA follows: TGTGCCAGCAGTAGGGCCGGGGTGGGTCAGCCCCAGCATTTT.

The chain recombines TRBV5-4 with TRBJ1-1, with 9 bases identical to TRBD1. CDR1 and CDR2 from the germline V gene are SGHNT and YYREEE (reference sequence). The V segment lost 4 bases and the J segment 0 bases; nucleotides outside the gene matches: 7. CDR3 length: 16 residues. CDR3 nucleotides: TGTGCCAGCAGCGGGGACAGGGCCCGGTTGAACACTGAAGCTTTCTTT. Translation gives CASSGDRARLNTEAFF.

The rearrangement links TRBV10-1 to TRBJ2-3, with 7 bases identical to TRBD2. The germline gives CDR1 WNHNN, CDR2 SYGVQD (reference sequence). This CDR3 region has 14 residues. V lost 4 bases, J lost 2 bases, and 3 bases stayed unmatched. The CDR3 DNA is TGCGCCAGCAGTGCGCGGGAGATCACAGATACGCAGTATTTT. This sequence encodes CASSAREITDTQYF.

The CDR3: CASSWEGGGSQYF. The DNA of the CDR3 is TGTGCCAGCAGCTGGGAGGGCGGGGGGTCACAGTATTTT. The gene calls are TRBV7-9 and TRBJ2-3; TRBD2 matches at 8 bases. The junction had 9 bases not matched to a gene; V was cut back by 4 bases and J by 12 bases. The germline gives CDR1 SEHNR, CDR2 FQNEAQ (reference sequence). This CDR3 has 13 residues.

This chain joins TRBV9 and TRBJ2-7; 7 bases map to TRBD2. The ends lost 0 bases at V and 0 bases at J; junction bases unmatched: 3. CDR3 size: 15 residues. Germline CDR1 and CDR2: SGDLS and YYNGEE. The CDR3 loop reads CASSVAGTNSYEQYF. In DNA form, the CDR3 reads TGTGCCAGCAGCGTAGCAGGGACTAACTCCTACGAGCAGTACTTC. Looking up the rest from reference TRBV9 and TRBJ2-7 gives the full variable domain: DSGVTQTPKHLITATGQRVTLRCSPRSGDLSVYWYQQSLDQGLQFLIQYYNGEERAKGNILERFSAQQFPDLHSELNLSSLELGDSALYFCASSVAGTNSYEQYFGPGTRLTVT.

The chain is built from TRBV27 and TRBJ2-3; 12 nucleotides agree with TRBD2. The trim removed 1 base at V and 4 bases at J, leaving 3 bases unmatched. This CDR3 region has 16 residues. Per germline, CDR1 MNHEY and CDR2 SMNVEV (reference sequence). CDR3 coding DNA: TGTGCCAGCAGTTTATGGCTAGCGGGAGGGGCAGATACGCAGTATTTT. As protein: CASSLWLAGGADTQYF.

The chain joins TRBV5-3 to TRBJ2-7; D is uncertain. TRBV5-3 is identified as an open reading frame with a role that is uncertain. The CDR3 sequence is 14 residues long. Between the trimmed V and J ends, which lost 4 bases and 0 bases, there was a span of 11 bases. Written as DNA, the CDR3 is TGTGCCAGAAGCCTGGACGCCTACTCCTACGAGCAGTACTTC. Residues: CARSLDAYSYEQYF.

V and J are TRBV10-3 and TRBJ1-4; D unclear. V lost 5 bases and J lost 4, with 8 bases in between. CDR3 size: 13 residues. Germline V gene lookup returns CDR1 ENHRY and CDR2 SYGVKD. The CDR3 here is CAISPQLNEKLFF. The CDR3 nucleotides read TGTGCCATCAGTCCACAGCTTAATGAAAAACTGTTTTTT.

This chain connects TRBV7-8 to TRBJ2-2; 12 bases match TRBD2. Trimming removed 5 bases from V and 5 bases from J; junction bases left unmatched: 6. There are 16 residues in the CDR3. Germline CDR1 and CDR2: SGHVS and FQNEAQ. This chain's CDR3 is CASSPGLAGKTGELFF. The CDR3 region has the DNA TGTGCCAGCAGCCCCGGACTAGCGGGGAAAACCGGGGAGCTGTTTTTT.

For the CDR3, the DNA is TGTGCCAGCAGCTCGCCGACAGGGTTCGAGCAGTACTTC. This codes for CASSSPTGFEQYF. The gene calls are TRBV5-6 and TRBJ2-7; TRBD1 matches 7 bases. Germline V gives CDR1 SGHDT, CDR2 YYEEEE. V was pared by 3 bases and J by 6 bases, with 6 bases of the junction left unmatched. This CDR3 has 13 amino acids.

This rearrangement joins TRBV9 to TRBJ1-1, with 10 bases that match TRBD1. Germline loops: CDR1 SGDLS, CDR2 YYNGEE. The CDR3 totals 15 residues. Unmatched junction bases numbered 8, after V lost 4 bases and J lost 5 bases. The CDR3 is CASSLRTGGGTEAFF. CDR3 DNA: TGTGCCAGCAGCCTCCGGACAGGGGGAGGAACTGAAGCTTTCTTT.

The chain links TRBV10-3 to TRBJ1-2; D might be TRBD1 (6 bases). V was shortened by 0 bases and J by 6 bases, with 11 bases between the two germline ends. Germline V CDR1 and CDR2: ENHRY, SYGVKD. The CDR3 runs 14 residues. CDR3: CAISESSGDHGYTF. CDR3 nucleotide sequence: TGTGCCATCAGTGAGTCATCAGGGGACCATGGCTACACCTTC.

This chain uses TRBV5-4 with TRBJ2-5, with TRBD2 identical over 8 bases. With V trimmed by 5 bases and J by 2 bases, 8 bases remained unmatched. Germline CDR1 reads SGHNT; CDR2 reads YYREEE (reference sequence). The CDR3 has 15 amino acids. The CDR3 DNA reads TGTGCCAGCAGACCCGGGACTAGGACGCAAGAGACCCAGTACTTC. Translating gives CASRPGTRTQETQYF.

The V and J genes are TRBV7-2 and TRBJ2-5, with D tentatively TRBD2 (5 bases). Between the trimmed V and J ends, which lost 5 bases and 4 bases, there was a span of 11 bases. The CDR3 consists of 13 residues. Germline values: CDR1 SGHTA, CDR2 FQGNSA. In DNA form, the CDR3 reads TGTGCCAGCAGCCCGCGGAGGTCAGAGACCCAGTACTTC. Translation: CASSPRRSETQYF.

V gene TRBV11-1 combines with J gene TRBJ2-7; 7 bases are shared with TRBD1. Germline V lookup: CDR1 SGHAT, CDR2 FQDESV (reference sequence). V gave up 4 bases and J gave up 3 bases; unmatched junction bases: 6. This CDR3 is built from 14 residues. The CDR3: CASSSRQGYYEQYF. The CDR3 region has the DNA TGTGCCAGCAGCTCCCGACAGGGATACTACGAGCAGTACTTC. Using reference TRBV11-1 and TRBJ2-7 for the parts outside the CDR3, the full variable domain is EAEVAQSPRYKITEKSQAVAFWCDPISGHATLYWYRQILGQGPELLVQFQDESVVDDSQLPKDRFSAERLKGVDSTLKIQPAELGDSAMYLCASSSRQGYYEQYFGPGTRLTVT.

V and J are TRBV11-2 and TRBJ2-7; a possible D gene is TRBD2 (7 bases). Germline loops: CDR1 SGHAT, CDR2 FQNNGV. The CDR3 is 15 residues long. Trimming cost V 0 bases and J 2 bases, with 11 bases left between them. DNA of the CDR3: TGTGCCAGCAGCTTAGAGGCGGGGGCCCCCTACGAGCAGTACTTC. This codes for CASSLEAGAPYEQYF.

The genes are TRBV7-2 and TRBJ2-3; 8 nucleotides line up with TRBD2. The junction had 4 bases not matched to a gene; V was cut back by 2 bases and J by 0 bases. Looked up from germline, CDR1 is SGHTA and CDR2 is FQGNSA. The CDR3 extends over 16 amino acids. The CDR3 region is CASSLLGGDSTDTQYF. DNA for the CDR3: TGTGCCAGCAGCTTACTCGGGGGGGATAGCACAGATACGCAGTATTTT.

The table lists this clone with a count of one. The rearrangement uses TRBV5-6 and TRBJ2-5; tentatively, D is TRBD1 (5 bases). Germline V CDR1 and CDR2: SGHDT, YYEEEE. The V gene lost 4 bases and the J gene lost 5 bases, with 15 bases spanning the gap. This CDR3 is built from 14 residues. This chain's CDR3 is CASSPWAGLETQYF. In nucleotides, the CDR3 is TGTGCCAGCAGCCCGTGGGCAGGGTTGGAGACCCAGTACTTC.